This T cell receptor (beta chain) is drawn from a study of T-cell reconstitution after alpha-beta-depleted transplantation in children. Preparation of the TCRbeta library used unique molecular identifiers. TCRdb reanalysed the PCR reads using MiXCR and keeps one entry per CDR3 protein. Among approximately 520,000 distinct CDR3 sequences listed, about 31% were seen once. This CDR3 has 13 amino acids. Trimming pared 5 bases from V and 5 bases from J, leaving 12 bases between. The chain joins TRBV12-3 or TRBV12-4 to TRBJ1-1, with a tentative D call TRBD1 (6 bases). This TCR derives from a human donor who donated a stem cell graft to a child with aplastic anemia. Sequencing used PBMCs from the stem cell graft donor, obtained from the stem cell graft. CDR3 sequence reads: CASSMQGKTEAFF. CDR3 coding DNA: TGTGCCAGCAGTATGCAGGGGAAGACTGAAGCTTTCTTT.